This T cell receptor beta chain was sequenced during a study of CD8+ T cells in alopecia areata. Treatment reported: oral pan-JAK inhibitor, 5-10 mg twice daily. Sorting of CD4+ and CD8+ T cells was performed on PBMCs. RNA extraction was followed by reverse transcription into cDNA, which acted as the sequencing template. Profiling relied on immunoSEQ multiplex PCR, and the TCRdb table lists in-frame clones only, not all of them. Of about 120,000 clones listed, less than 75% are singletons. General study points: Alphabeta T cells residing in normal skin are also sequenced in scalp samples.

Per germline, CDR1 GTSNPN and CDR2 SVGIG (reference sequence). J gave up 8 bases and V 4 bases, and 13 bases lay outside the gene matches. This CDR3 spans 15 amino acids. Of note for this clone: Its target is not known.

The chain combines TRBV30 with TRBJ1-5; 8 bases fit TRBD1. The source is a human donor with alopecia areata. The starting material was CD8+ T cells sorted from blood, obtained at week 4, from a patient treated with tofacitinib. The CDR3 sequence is CAWKLGTGGQEPQHF. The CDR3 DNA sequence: TGTGCCTGGAAGCTGGGGACAGGTGGTCAAGAGCCCCAGCATTTT.